Given below is one TCR beta chain in context. The antigen remains undetermined. The authors prepared UMI-labeled TRB cDNA libraries by 5' RACE. For each CDR3 protein, TCRdb gives one entry from its re-call of the 5' RACE reads, without DNA. Its listing shows some 140,000 distinct CDR3 sequences. The sample is drawn from a study of CXCR3-negative and CXCR3-positive naive CD8 T cells. Germline CDR1 LNHNV, CDR2 YYDKDF (reference sequence). There are 17 residues in the CDR3. Notes on the study in general: Researchers report that CXCR3-positive naive cells carry more hydrophobic TRB CDR3s than CXCR3-negative naive cells. Naive CXCR3-positive and CXCR3-negative cells shared similar TRBV-TRBJ usage, unlike memory cells.

The rearrangement links TRBV15 to TRBJ2-3; TCRdb's D call of TRBD2 is untestable without DNA. This clonotype was sampled from a human donor in good health. Some clones in this sample may be carry-over from other donors' samples. Input material: naive CXCR3+ CD8+ T cells from blood. Stated subset: CD45RO-CCR7+CD27+CD95- naive CD8+ T cells expressing CXCR3 (TNR3+). This CDR3 reads CATTALPHGTARDTQYF.